This passage covers 32 T cell receptor beta chains from one sample sequenced in a study of CD8 T cells in Susac syndrome. Reverse transcription of roughly 0.45 to 1 ug RNA was carried out with random hexamers. TCRdb redid the calling of the immunoSEQ multiplex PCR reads with MiXCR, one entry per CDR3 protein. The sample lists around 140,000 distinct CDR3 sequences, 75% to 90% occurring once. Sequencing was carried out using CD8+ T cells from PBMCs. These receptors all come from a human donor with multiple sclerosis.

In regard to this clonotype: An end of the junction differs from the germline gene, which may be a read error. The V gene is TRBV7-7, the J gene TRBJ2-1; D may be TRBD2 (6 bases). The germline V gene encodes CDR1 SSHAT and CDR2 FNYEAQ (reference sequence). The CDR3 covers 16 residues. CDR3 region: CASSPALPGSTGEQFF. The CDR3 coding sequence is TGTGCTAGCAGCCCCGCGCTCCCCGGGAGCACTGGTGAGCAGTTCTTC.

A single count supports this clonotype. The chain links TRBV7-6 to TRBJ2-1; 10 bases are shared with TRBD1. The germline V gene encodes CDR1 SGHVS and CDR2 FNYEAQ. CDR3 length: 16 amino acids. J was trimmed by 8 bases and V by 1 base; bases with no gene match: 8. CDR3 nucleotides: TGTGCCAGCAGCTTAGACTGGGGACAGGGGAACCATGAGCAGTTCTTC. Translation: CASSLDWGQGNHEQFF.

The DNA for the CDR3 is TGCGCCAGCAGCTTGGCCGGGCGAGGCTACGAGCAGTACGTC. It translates to CASSLAGRGYEQYV. The chain joins TRBV5-1 to TRBJ2-7; no clear D gene. The CDR3 extends over 14 amino acids. Trimming stripped 0 bases from V and 3 bases from J, with 10 bases between. In germline, CDR1 is SGHRS, CDR2 YFSETQ.

The chain couples TRBV11-2 to TRBJ2-1; D is perhaps TRBD2 (5 bases). The CDR3 runs 16 residues. Deletions cut 2 bases from V and 1 base from J, with 12 bases between. Germline CDR1 reads SGHAT; CDR2 reads FQNNGV. CDR3 loop: CASSLTLVGSYNEQFF. The CDR3 DNA reads TGTGCCAGCAGCTTAACACTAGTAGGATCCTACAATGAGCAGTTCTTC.

For this clonotype: Compared with germline, one end of the junction differs, possibly owing to a read error. The chain uses TRBV6-2 or TRBV6-3 and TRBJ1-5; D is unresolved. Germline CDR1 MNHEY, CDR2 SVGEGT. The CDR3 length is 14 residues. The CDR3 DNA is TGTGTCAGCAGTTACTGGGCAGGCAATCAGCCCCAGCATTTT. It specifies CVSSYWAGNQPQHF.

The chain is built from TRBV7-9 and TRBJ1-4; TRBD1 might be the D (6 bases). Trimming removed 5 bases from V and 4 bases from J, with 17 bases in between. Germline lookup yields CDR1 SEHNR and CDR2 FQNEAQ (reference sequence). The CDR3 is made up of 16 amino acids. The CDR3 coding sequence is TGTGCCAGCAGCGATCCGACCGGGACACTTAATGAAAAACTGTTTTTT. Translated: CASSDPTGTLNEKLFF.

The chain joins TRBV4-1 to TRBJ2-7; 8 nucleotides match TRBD1. The V segment lost 3 bases and the J segment 6 bases; nucleotides outside the gene matches: 7. CDR3 length: 14 residues. CDR1 and CDR2 (germline): MGHRA, YSYEKL. The CDR3 region has the DNA TGCGCCAGCAGCCAGTGGACAGGGAGCGTCGAGCAGTACTTC. Residues: CASSQWTGSVEQYF.

The chain couples TRBV7-8 to TRBJ2-2, with 9 bases lining up with TRBD2. Germline CDR1 is SGHVS and CDR2 is FQNEAQ. CDR3 length: 20 amino acids. V shed 3 bases, J shed 1 base, and the junction held 15 bases outside the gene matches. CDR3: CASSFTPGLADLLNTGELFF. For the CDR3, the DNA is TGTGCCAGCAGCTTTACCCCGGGACTAGCTGACCTATTGAACACCGGGGAGCTGTTTTTT.

The CDR3: CASSQRNTEAFF. CDR3 nucleotides: TGCGCCAGCAGCCAGAGAAACACTGAAGCTTTCTTT. The genes are TRBV4-1 and TRBJ1-1, with D unresolved. CDR1 and CDR2 (germline): MGHRA, YSYEKL. V shed 3 bases and J shed 2 bases, with 4 bases lying between them. CDR3 length equals 12 residues.

This clonotype is termed medium-sized. The rearrangement joins TRBV2 to TRBJ2-1; possibly TRBD1 or TRBD2 for D (5 bases each). This CDR3 spans 12 amino acids. V gave up 5 bases and J gave up 8 bases, with 10 bases separating them. Germline CDR1 SNHLY, CDR2 FYNNEI. The CDR3 coding sequence is TGTGCCAGCAGTTTGGGACGAGATGAGCAGTTCTTC. It codes for CASSLGRDEQFF.

The J gene is TRBJ2-7, the V gene TRBV6-4, with D tentatively TRBD1 (5 bases). The CDR3 length is 13 residues. V dropped 6 bases and J dropped 0 bases, with 9 bases sitting between them. CDR1 MRHNA and CDR2 SNTAGT come from the germline V gene. The CDR3 nucleotides are TGTGCCAGCAGCCGACAGCGCTCCTACGAGCAGTACTTC. This gives the protein CASSRQRSYEQYF.

The chain uses TRBV3-1 and TRBJ2-2, with TRBD2 matching 7 bases. Germline CDR1 reads LGHDT; CDR2 reads YNNKEL (reference sequence). CDR3 length equals 17 residues. With V trimmed by 1 base and J by 2 bases, 7 bases remained unmatched. The CDR3: CASSQVLPSGNTGELFF. DNA for the CDR3: TGTGCCAGCAGCCAAGTTTTGCCTAGCGGAAACACCGGGGAGCTGTTTTTT.

This chain uses TRBV27 with TRBJ1-5, with a tentative D call TRBD1 (6 bases). V lost 5 bases, J lost 0 bases, and 14 bases lay in between. CDR1 and CDR2 (germline): MNHEY, SMNVEV (reference sequence). The CDR3 sequence is 16 residues long. CDR3: CASSPSTGDSNQPQHF. The CDR3 DNA follows: TGTGCCAGCAGTCCCTCGACAGGTGATAGCAATCAGCCCCAGCATTTT.

The chain employs TRBV5-1 and TRBJ2-1, with a tentative D call TRBD1 (5 bases). CDR1 is SGHRS, CDR2 YFSETQ, per germline. The V end lost 4 bases, the J end lost 0 bases, and 17 bases lay between the germline ends. This CDR3 region has 17 residues. CDR3 DNA: TGCGCCAGCAGCCCCCCCGACAGCCCCAGCTCCTACAATGAGCAGTTCTTC. This translates into CASSPPDSPSSYNEQFF.

The chain carries TRBV2 and TRBJ1-5; 8 positions match TRBD1. The germline V gene encodes CDR1 SNHLY and CDR2 FYNNEI. V lost 10 bases, J lost 2 bases, and 7 bases stayed unmatched. This CDR3 has 14 residues. CDR3 sequence (DNA): TGTGCCACCGGACAGGGCCTTGGCAATCAGCCCCAGCATTTT. This codes for CATGQGLGNQPQHF. Drawing the rest from reference TRBV2 and TRBJ1-5, the complete variable domain is EPEVTQTPSHQVTQMGQEVILRCVPISNHLYFYWYRQILGQKVEFLVSFYNNEISEKSEIFDDQFSVERPDGSNFTLKIRSTKLEDSAMYFCATGQGLGNQPQHFGDGTRLSIL.

The rearrangement joins TRBV7-9 to TRBJ2-1; 13 bases align to TRBD2. The CDR3 is 16 amino acids. The V segment lost 3 bases and the J segment 8 bases; nucleotides outside the gene matches: 7. Germline CDR1 reads SEHNR; CDR2 reads FQNEAQ (reference sequence). The CDR3 is CASSFGLAGVGDEQFF. CDR3 sequence (DNA): TGTGCCAGCAGCTTCGGACTAGCGGGAGTCGGTGATGAGCAGTTCTTC.

The rearrangement joins TRBV16 to TRBJ2-7; no clear D gene. Per the germline V gene, CDR1 is KGHSY and CDR2 is FQNENV. The CDR3 has 15 amino acids. V dropped 4 bases and J dropped 3 bases, with 16 bases sitting between them. CDR3 amino acids: CASSPKGHEGYEQYF. CDR3 nucleotide sequence: TGTGCCAGCAGCCCCAAGGGCCACGAAGGCTACGAGCAGTACTTC.

The chain uses TRBV7-9 and TRBJ2-2; TRBD2 matches 8 bases. The V gene's germline CDR1 is SEHNR and CDR2 FQNEAQ (reference sequence). The trim removed 11 bases at V and 3 bases at J, leaving 2 bases unmatched. The length of the CDR3 is 12 residues. CDR3 sequence (DNA): TGTGCCCTCGGGGGGGACACCGGGGAGCTGTTTTTT. Amino acids: CALGGDTGELFF.

The rearrangement uses TRBV6-5 and TRBJ2-3, with 14 bases identical to TRBD2. The germline CDR1 and CDR2 sequences are MNHEY and SVGAGI. V trimming: 3 bases; J trimming: 4 bases; junction bases outside the gene matches: 12. The CDR3 has 19 amino acids. The CDR3 loop is CASSYYGPGLAGASDTQYF. CDR3 bases: TGTGCCAGCAGTTATTATGGGCCGGGACTAGCGGGGGCCTCAGATACGCAGTATTTT.

This rearrangement joins TRBV12-3 or TRBV12-4 to TRBJ2-1; D is unresolved. This CDR3 comprises 13 residues. Trimming took off 5 bases at V and 5 bases at J, with 10 bases between the two ends. The CDR3 region is CASSLYQDNEQFF. DNA for the CDR3: TGTGCCAGCAGTCTATACCAGGACAATGAGCAGTTCTTC.

V and J are TRBV6-1 and TRBJ1-1; possibly TRBD1 for D (6 bases). The CDR3 spans 15 residues. Trimming removed 6 bases at V and 7 bases at J, with 21 bases between. In germline, CDR1 is MNHNS, CDR2 SASEGT. The CDR3 sequence is CASRQRTAPLGEAFF. CDR3 DNA sequence: TGTGCCAGCAGGCAGCGGACAGCGCCACTGGGTGAAGCTTTCTTT.

The chain links TRBV6-1 to TRBJ2-6, with 7 bases aligning to TRBD1. CDR3 length: 16 amino acids. Germline V gene lookup returns CDR1 MNHNS and CDR2 SASEGT. V was clipped by 10 bases and J by 0 bases; unmatched bases: 9. CDR3 in amino acids: CATRDSFISGANVLTF. In DNA, the CDR3 is TGTGCCACCCGGGACAGTTTCATCTCTGGGGCCAACGTCCTGACTTTC.

The gene calls are TRBV10-3 and TRBJ2-7, with D possibly being TRBD1 (6 bases). The CDR3 spans 14 residues. The germline CDR1 and CDR2 sequences are ENHRY and SYGVKD. The ends were cut back, 2 bases at V and 6 bases at J, with 14 bases in the middle. In DNA form, the CDR3 reads TGTGCCATCAGTGAGCTCAACAGGGAGCTCGAGCAGTACTTC. Translation: CAISELNRELEQYF.

This clonotype came up a few times. The CDR3, as DNA: TGTGCCAGCAGTGAAGCGGTTAGGTCCCTTCAGCCCCAGCATTTT. This sequence encodes CASSEAVRSLQPQHF. V and J are TRBV6-1 and TRBJ1-5; D not resolved. Germline CDR1 and CDR2: MNHNS and SASEGT. With 0 bases removed from V and 6 bases from J, the gap between germline ends came to 12 bases. The CDR3 has 15 amino acids.

The V gene is TRBV3-1, the J gene TRBJ1-4; TRBD1 agrees at 7 bases. V trimming: 4 bases; J trimming: 0 bases; junction bases outside the gene matches: 11. CDR1 and CDR2 from the germline V gene are LGHDT and YNNKEL (reference sequence). The length of the CDR3 is 18 residues. The CDR3 spells CASSRIRDRRTTNEKLFF. The CDR3, as DNA: TGTGCCAGCAGCCGCATCCGGGACAGACGAACAACTAATGAAAAACTGTTTTTT.

The chain carries TRBV27 and TRBJ1-2; 7 nucleotides agree with TRBD1. The CDR3 runs 15 residues. The V segment lost 4 bases and the J segment 3 bases; nucleotides outside the gene matches: 8. Germline V CDR1 and CDR2: MNHEY, SMNVEV (reference sequence). The CDR3 protein is CASSWDGTAHYGYTF. The CDR3 DNA sequence: TGTGCCAGCAGTTGGGATGGGACAGCCCACTATGGCTACACCTTC.

In this sample, this clonotype turned up a few times. This chain links TRBV28 with TRBJ2-7; D is uncertain. The ends were cut back, 6 bases at V and 0 bases at J, with 6 bases in the middle. Looked up from germline, CDR1 is MDHEN and CDR2 is SYDVKM. The CDR3 totals 12 residues. Here the CDR3 DNA reads TGTGCCAGCAGCCCGATCTCCTACGAGCAGTACTTC. This translates into CASSPISYEQYF.

The chain couples TRBV7-8 to TRBJ1-1; unclear D gene. Looked up from germline, CDR1 is SGHVS and CDR2 is FQNEAQ. V was trimmed by 7 bases and J by 0 bases, leaving 12 bases between them. This CDR3 is built from 14 residues. The CDR3 is CASIDGVMNTEAFF. The CDR3 DNA is TGTGCCAGCATCGACGGGGTTATGAACACTGAAGCTTTCTTT.

V gene TRBV19 combines with J gene TRBJ1-1; no clear D. The germline V and J ends were trimmed by 0 bases and 1 base, with 6 bases remaining between them. Looked up from germline, CDR1 is LNHDA and CDR2 is SQIVND (reference sequence). The CDR3 spans 14 residues. Written as DNA, the CDR3 is TGTGCCAGTAGTATAGAACTTAGGAACACTGAAGCTTTCTTT. Translation gives CASSIELRNTEAFF.

The chain joins TRBV6-1 to TRBJ2-2, with 7 bases fitting TRBD1. This CDR3 is 16 amino acids long. V dropped 4 bases and J dropped 2; count of bases not matched to a gene: 7. Looked up from germline, CDR1 is MNHNS and CDR2 is SASEGT. The CDR3 DNA reads TGTGCCAGCAGTGCCACCCGGGACAGAAACACCGGGGAGCTGTTTTTT. It codes for CASSATRDRNTGELFF.

The V gene is TRBV4-1, the J gene TRBJ2-1, with D perhaps TRBD2 (7 bases). The CDR3 is 16 amino acids. The V end lost 4 bases, the J end lost 8 bases, and 21 bases lay between the germline ends. Germline values: CDR1 MGHRA, CDR2 YSYEKL. CDR3 sequence (DNA): TGCGCCAGCAGCCCACGGGGGGCCCCCAGACGGCATGAGCAGTTCTTC. Its translation: CASSPRGAPRRHEQFF.

The chain recombines TRBV5-1 with TRBJ1-1; the D is unclear. CDR1 is SGHRS, CDR2 YFSETQ, per germline. V dropped 2 bases and J dropped 1 base, with 6 bases sitting between them. The CDR3 sequence is 13 residues long. CDR3 in amino acids: CASSFNGNTEAFF. In DNA, the CDR3 is TGCGCCAGCAGCTTTAACGGGAACACTGAAGCTTTCTTT.